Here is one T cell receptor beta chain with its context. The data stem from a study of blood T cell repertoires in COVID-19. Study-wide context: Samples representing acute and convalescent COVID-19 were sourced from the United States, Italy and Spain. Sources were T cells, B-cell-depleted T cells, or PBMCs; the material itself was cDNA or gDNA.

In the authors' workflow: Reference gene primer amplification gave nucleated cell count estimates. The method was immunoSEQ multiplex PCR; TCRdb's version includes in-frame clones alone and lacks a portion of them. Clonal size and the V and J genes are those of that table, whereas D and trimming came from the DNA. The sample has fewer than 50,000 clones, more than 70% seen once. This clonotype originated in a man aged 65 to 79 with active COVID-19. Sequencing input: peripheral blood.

CDR3 sequence reads: CARSFNRVGSLYNEQFF. CDR3 sequence (DNA): TGTGCCAGAAGCTTTAACAGGGTAGGGAGCCTATACAATGAGCAGTTCTTC. V usage is TRBV7-5 and J usage is TRBJ2-1; the table's D call of TRBD1 was not tested on the DNA. TRBV7-5 is given as a pseudogene. There are 17 residues in the CDR3.